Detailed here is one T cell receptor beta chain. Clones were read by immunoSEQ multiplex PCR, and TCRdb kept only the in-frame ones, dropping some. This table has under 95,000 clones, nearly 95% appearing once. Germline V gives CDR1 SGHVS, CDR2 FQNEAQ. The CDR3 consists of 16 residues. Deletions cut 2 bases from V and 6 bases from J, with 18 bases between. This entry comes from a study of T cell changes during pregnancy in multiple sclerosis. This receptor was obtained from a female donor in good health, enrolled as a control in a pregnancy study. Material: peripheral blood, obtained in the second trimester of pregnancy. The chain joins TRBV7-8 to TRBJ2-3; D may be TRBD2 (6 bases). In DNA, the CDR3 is TGTGCCAGCAGCTTACGGGCGATGGGGGGAGGTGATACGCAGTATTTT. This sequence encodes CASSLRAMGGGDTQYF.